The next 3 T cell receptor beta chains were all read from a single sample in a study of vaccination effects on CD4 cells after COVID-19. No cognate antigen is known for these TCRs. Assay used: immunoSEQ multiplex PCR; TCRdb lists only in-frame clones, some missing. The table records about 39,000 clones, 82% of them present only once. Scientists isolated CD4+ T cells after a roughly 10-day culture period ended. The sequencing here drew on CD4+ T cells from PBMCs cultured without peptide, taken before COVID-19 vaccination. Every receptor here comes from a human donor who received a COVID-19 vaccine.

Here the CDR3 reads CASSHGDETYEQYV. The CDR3 coding sequence is TGTGCCAGCAGCCACGGTGACGAGACCTACGAGCAGTACGTC. The J gene is TRBJ2-7, the V gene TRBV7-8; D gene ambiguous. Germline assignment: CDR1 SGHVS and CDR2 FQNEAQ. Trimming took off 5 bases at V and 2 bases at J, with 13 bases between the two ends. The CDR3 covers 14 residues.

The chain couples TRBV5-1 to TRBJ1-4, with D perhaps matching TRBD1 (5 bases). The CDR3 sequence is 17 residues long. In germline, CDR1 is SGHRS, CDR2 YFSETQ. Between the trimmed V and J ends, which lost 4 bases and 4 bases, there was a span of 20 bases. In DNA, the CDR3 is TGCGCCAGCAGCCCCGTAATGGGGACCGACCTTAATGAAAAACTGTTTTTT. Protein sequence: CASSPVMGTDLNEKLFF.

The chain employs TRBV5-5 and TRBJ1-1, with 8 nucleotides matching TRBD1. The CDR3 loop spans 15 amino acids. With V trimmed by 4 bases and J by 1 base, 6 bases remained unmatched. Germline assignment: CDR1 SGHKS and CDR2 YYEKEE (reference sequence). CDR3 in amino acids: CASSQRQGTNTEAFF. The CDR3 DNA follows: TGTGCCAGCAGCCAAAGACAGGGGACGAACACTGAAGCTTTCTTT.